This T cell receptor (beta chain) is drawn from a study of T cells expressing NK-cell markers. The CDR3 consists of 14 residues. The germline CDR1 and CDR2 sequences are SGHVS and FQNEAQ. No DNA is given; TCRdb re-called the 5' RACE reads and lists each CDR3 protein once. The sample totals about 300,000 distinct CDR3 sequences. The sample consisted of blood T cells: a sorted CD56 or NKG2C T cell subset, CD4+ or CD8+ T cells, or bulk PBMC T cells (not recorded which). V is TRBV7-8 and J is TRBJ2-3; the TCRdb call, TRBD1, lacks DNA for checking. The source of this sequence is a woman between 18 and 70 years old in good health. The chain's CDR3 is CASSLAGTSDTQYF.